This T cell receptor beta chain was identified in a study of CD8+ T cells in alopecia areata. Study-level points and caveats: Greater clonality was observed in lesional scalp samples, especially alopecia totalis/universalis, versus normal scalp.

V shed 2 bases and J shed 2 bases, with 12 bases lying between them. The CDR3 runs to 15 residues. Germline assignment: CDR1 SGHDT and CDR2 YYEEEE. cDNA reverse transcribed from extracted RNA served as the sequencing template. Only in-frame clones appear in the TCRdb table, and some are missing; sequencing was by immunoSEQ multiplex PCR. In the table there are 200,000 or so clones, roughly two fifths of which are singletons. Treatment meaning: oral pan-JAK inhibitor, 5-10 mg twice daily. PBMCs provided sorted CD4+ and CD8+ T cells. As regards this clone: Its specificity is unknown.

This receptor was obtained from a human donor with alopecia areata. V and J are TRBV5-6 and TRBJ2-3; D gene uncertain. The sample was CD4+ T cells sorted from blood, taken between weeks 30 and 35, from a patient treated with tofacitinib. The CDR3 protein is CASSLGKKHTDTQYF. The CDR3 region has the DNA TGTGCCAGCAGCTTAGGTAAAAAACACACAGATACGCAGTATTTT.